These 23 T cell receptor beta chains were sequenced from one sample in a study of shared clonotypes between healthy human individuals (dated by TCRdb to the early 2020s). Library prep was done by the immunoSEQ multiplex PCR assay. TCRdb stores this immuneACCESS table with in-frame sequences only. Part of the clones is absent; in the studies checked, under half of the shortfall reflects unresolved V genes, and no reason is known for the rest. For this sample the table gives under 850,000 clones, of which over 90% were detected only once. 24% of the sample is taken by the ten largest. CD8 naive samples were obtained by positive selection for CCR7 among CD45RO-negative cells, yielding a CD45RA+CCR7+ population from which TemRA cells were excluded. What was sequenced was naive CD8+ T cells sorted from blood. The cell subset or site label here, explained by the study, means: CD45RA+CCR7+. The receptor source for this set is a young man in good health.

The J gene is TRBJ1-2, the V gene TRBV29-1; TRBD1 might be the D (5 bases). Germline CDR1 reads SQVTM; CDR2 reads ANQGSEA. Trimming took 3 bases from V and 4 from J, leaving 9 bases between them. The CDR3 covers 12 residues. The chain's CDR3 is CSVEGLIYGYTF. The CDR3 region has the DNA TGCAGCGTTGAGGGGCTTATCTATGGCTACACCTTC.

This chain connects TRBV4-2 to TRBJ2-7; D perhaps matches TRBD1 (5 bases). Germline CDR1 is LGHNA and CDR2 is YNFKEQ. Deletions cut 0 bases from V and 3 bases from J, with 12 bases between. This CDR3 is 15 amino acids long. CDR3 coding DNA: TGTGCCAGCAGCCAAGAGACAGCTAGTGTCTACGAGCAGTACTTC. Protein sequence: CASSQETASVYEQYF.

This chain joins TRBV29-1 and TRBJ2-7, with 9 bases matching TRBD1. The CDR3 loop spans 15 amino acids. CDR1 is SQVTM, CDR2 ANQGSEA, per germline. V dropped 6 bases and J dropped 4; count of bases not matched to a gene: 13. For the CDR3, the DNA is TGCAGCGTCCAATCCGGGACAGGGATAGATTACGAGCAGTACTTC. This translates into CSVQSGTGIDYEQYF.

This clone has only one observation. The genes are TRBV5-1 and TRBJ2-7, with a weak D call TRBD1 (5 bases). Trimming took 0 bases from V and 0 from J, leaving 7 bases between them. Germline V gene data show CDR1 as SGHRS and CDR2 as YFSETQ. This CDR3 is 14 amino acids long. The CDR3 reads CASSLAQGSYEQYF. CDR3 nucleotide sequence: TGCGCCAGCAGCTTGGCTCAGGGCTCCTACGAGCAGTACTTC.

This chain uses TRBV27 with TRBJ2-7, with no clear D. Germline CDR1 reads MNHEY; CDR2 reads SMNVEV (reference sequence). The CDR3 is 13 amino acids. Trimming shortened V by 8 bases and J by 3 bases, and 14 bases separated the two germline ends. CDR3 sequence: CASRSLGNYEQYF. The CDR3 region has the DNA TGTGCCAGCCGCTCTCTGGGGAACTACGAGCAGTACTTC.

The genes are TRBV9 and TRBJ2-5, with 9 nucleotides matching TRBD2. The CDR3 is 14 residues long. Germline V CDR1 and CDR2: SGDLS, YYNGEE. With V trimmed by 4 bases and J by 4 bases, 5 bases remained unmatched. CDR3 nucleotides: TGTGCCAGCAGCCCCCGACTAGCGGTAGAGACCCAGTACTTC. Amino acids: CASSPRLAVETQYF.

On this clone: Given the absence of the conserved phenylalanine or tryptophan at the CDR3 end, a read error is likely. No DNA is shown, since the ends of the CDR3 on it are uncertain; the CDR3 is the one TCRdb lists. V is TRBV5-5 and J is TRBJ1-4; TRBD1 is the table's D call, not checked against the DNA. In germline, CDR1 is SGHKS, CDR2 YYEKEE (reference sequence). The CDR3 numbers 9 amino acids, ends counted. The CDR3 protein is CASSSGQPL.

V gene TRBV11-2 combines with J gene TRBJ2-3; 7 bases map to TRBD2. This CDR3 region has 14 residues. V shed 3 bases, J shed 1 base, and the junction held 1 base outside the gene matches. Germline V CDR1 and CDR2: SGHAT, FQNNGV. The CDR3 protein is CASSFGLGTDTQYF. The CDR3 DNA reads as TGTGCCAGCAGCTTCGGACTAGGCACAGATACGCAGTATTTT.

The chain links TRBV7-2 to TRBJ2-7; the D gene is possibly TRBD2 (6 bases). The CDR3 contains 14 residues. Germline CDR1 reads SGHTA; CDR2 reads FQGNSA. The V end was cut by 5 bases, the J end by 7 bases, with 18 bases between. DNA for the CDR3: TGTGCCAGCAGCCCTGCGGGGCCTCAAAAGGAGCAGTACTTC. Translated: CASSPAGPQKEQYF. The variable domain in full, with the rest retrieved from reference TRBV7-2 and TRBJ2-7, is GAGVSQSPSNKVTEKGKDVELRCDPISGHTALYWYRQSLGQGLEFLIYFQGNSAPDKSGLPSDRFSAERTGGSVSTLTIQRTQQEDSAVYLCASSPAGPQKEQYFGPGTRLTVT.

The J gene is TRBJ2-2, the V gene TRBV29-1; D possibly matches TRBD1 or TRBD2 (5 bases each). V was clipped by 1 base and J by 0 bases, with 12 bases between them. Germline V gene data show CDR1 as SQVTM and CDR2 as ANQGSEA. The CDR3 loop spans 16 amino acids. Here the CDR3 reads CSVEGGETTNTGELFF. In nucleotides, the CDR3 is TGCAGCGTTGAAGGAGGGGAAACAACGAACACCGGGGAGCTGTTTTTT.

This clone was recorded only once. V is TRBV27 and J is TRBJ1-2, with D possibly being TRBD1 (5 bases). This CDR3 has 16 amino acids. Deletions cut 5 bases from V and 2 bases from J, with 18 bases between. Germline CDR1 reads MNHEY; CDR2 reads SMNVEV (reference sequence). The DNA for the CDR3 is TGTGCCAGCAGTCCTTCCCTAGGGGACCAAAACTATGGCTACACCTTC. It yields the protein CASSPSLGDQNYGYTF.

The chain has TRBV30 and TRBJ1-1; no clear D. Germline-derived CDR1 and CDR2 are GTSNPN and SVGIG (reference sequence). The V end was cut by 3 bases, the J end by 5 bases, with 4 bases between. CDR3 size: 10 residues. CDR3: CAWRATEAFF. DNA for the CDR3: TGTGCCTGGAGGGCGACTGAAGCTTTCTTT.

The genes are TRBV28 and TRBJ1-2; 10 bases agree with TRBD1. This CDR3 is 14 amino acids long. Germline-derived CDR1 and CDR2 are MDHEN and SYDVKM. The junction had 3 bases not matched to a gene; V was cut back by 4 bases and J by 4 bases. The CDR3 nucleotides read TGTGCCAGCAGTTCGGACAGGGGGTTCTATGGCTACACCTTC. It encodes CASSSDRGFYGYTF.

The gene calls are TRBV12-5 and TRBJ2-5, with 8 bases fitting TRBD1. CDR3 size: 16 residues. V lost 1 base and J lost 4; bases outside the gene matches: 8. Germline CDR1 and CDR2: LGHNT and FRNRAP. The CDR3 sequence: CASGLGQDREGETQYF. DNA of the CDR3: TGTGCTAGTGGTTTGGGGCAGGACAGGGAAGGAGAGACCCAGTACTTC.

The chain is built from TRBV4-1 and TRBJ2-1; tentative D call: TRBD1 (6 bases). This CDR3 is built from 16 residues. Per the germline V gene, CDR1 is MGHRA and CDR2 is YSYEKL. Deletions cut 2 bases from V and 5 bases from J, with 16 bases between. The CDR3 reads CASSQSFDRRNNEQFF. CDR3 DNA sequence: TGCGCCAGCAGCCAATCTTTTGACAGGAGGAACAATGAGCAGTTCTTC.

The chain combines TRBV29-1 with TRBJ2-1, with no clear D. The V gene lost 3 bases and the J gene lost 0 bases, with 6 bases spanning the gap. There are 13 residues in the CDR3. Germline loops: CDR1 SQVTM, CDR2 ANQGSEA. The CDR3 region is CSVDQVSYNEQFF. Here the CDR3 DNA reads TGCAGCGTTGATCAGGTCTCCTACAATGAGCAGTTCTTC.

The rearrangement joins TRBV7-9 to TRBJ2-1; 10 nucleotides agree with TRBD1. The CDR3 has 15 residues. V was clipped by 5 bases and J by 7 bases; unmatched bases: 8. In germline, CDR1 is SEHNR, CDR2 FQNEAQ (reference sequence). Written as DNA, the CDR3 is TGTGCCAGCAGCGGCCGGGACAGGGGTCGAAATGAGCAGTTCTTC. It specifies CASSGRDRGRNEQFF.

The chain combines TRBV6-6 with TRBJ2-7, with TRBD1 matching 9 bases. The CDR3 runs 14 residues. With V trimmed by 4 bases and J by 3 bases, 4 bases remained unmatched. Germline CDR1 reads MNHNY; CDR2 reads SVGAGI (reference sequence). The CDR3 region is CASSSRDRVYEQYF. Written as DNA, the CDR3 is TGTGCCAGCAGTTCCCGGGACAGGGTCTACGAGCAGTACTTC.

The count of this clone is one. This rearrangement joins TRBV27 to TRBJ2-2; the match to TRBD2 covers 8 bases. The CDR3 loop spans 15 amino acids. The junction had 6 bases not matched to a gene; V was cut back by 5 bases and J by 4 bases. Looked up from germline, CDR1 is MNHEY and CDR2 is SMNVEV (reference sequence). The CDR3 loop reads CASSPIGTSTGELFF. CDR3 coding DNA: TGTGCCAGCAGTCCGATCGGGACTAGCACCGGGGAGCTGTTTTTT.

Regarding this clone: The same CDR3 is also encoded by other DNA sequences in this sample. The chain has TRBV5-1 and TRBJ2-7; 11 bases align to TRBD2. This CDR3 has 15 amino acids. Germline-derived CDR1 and CDR2 are SGHRS and YFSETQ. J was trimmed by 1 base and V by 4 bases; bases with no gene match: 4. The CDR3 nucleotides read TGCGCCAGCAGCCTTGGGACTAGCGGATCCTACGAGCAGTACTTC. Amino acid sequence: CASSLGTSGSYEQYF.

The chain combines TRBV2 with TRBJ1-2, with 8 nucleotides matching TRBD1. Germline V CDR1 and CDR2: SNHLY, FYNNEI. With V trimmed by 5 bases and J by 4 bases, 6 bases remained unmatched. This CDR3 spans 14 amino acids. The CDR3 loop is CASSSGGSGYGYTF. The CDR3 region has the DNA TGTGCCAGCAGTTCAGGGGGCTCTGGCTATGGCTACACCTTC. The full variable domain, its missing parts supplied by reference TRBV2 and TRBJ1-2, is EPEVTQTPSHQVTQMGQEVILRCVPISNHLYFYWYRQILGQKVEFLVSFYNNEISEKSEIFDDQFSVERPDGSNFTLKIRSTKLEDSAMYFCASSSGGSGYGYTFGSGTRLTVV.

With regard to this clone: This sample also contains other DNA sequences that code for the same CDR3. V usage is TRBV27 and J usage is TRBJ2-7, with TRBD1 identical over 9 bases. V trimming: 6 bases; J trimming: 2 bases; junction bases outside the gene matches: 5. This CDR3 contains 14 residues. Germline values: CDR1 MNHEY, CDR2 SMNVEV (reference sequence). CDR3 sequence reads: CASSLGQGAYEQYF. CDR3 coding DNA: TGTGCCAGCAGCCTGGGACAGGGCGCCTACGAGCAGTACTTC.

This clone was observed a single time. The CDR3 DNA follows: TGTGCCACAACCGGGACAGAGGGGAATCAGCCCCAGCATTTT. Translation gives CATTGTEGNQPQHF. This chain connects TRBV7-9 to TRBJ1-5, with 7 bases aligning to TRBD1. Looked up from germline, CDR1 is SEHNR and CDR2 is FQNEAQ (reference sequence). Losses at the gene ends were 10 bases for V and 4 bases for J; bases not matched to a gene: 10. This CDR3 contains 14 residues.